A single sample gave rise to the 9 T cell receptor beta chains below, sequenced in a study of shared clonotypes between healthy human individuals. TCRdb keeps only in-frame clones here, not all; method: immunoSEQ multiplex PCR. The repertoire consists of about 1.1 million clones, with 60% to 80% occurring once and the leading ten covering 0.89%. The source material was memory CD4+ T cells from PBMCs. Subset: CD45RA-negative fraction. The receptor set was obtained from a young man in good health. Some clones in this sample may be carry-over from other donors' samples.

The rearrangement joins TRBV6-4 to TRBJ1-2; D is possibly TRBD1 (5 bases). CDR1 is MRHNA and CDR2 is SNTAGT in the germline V gene. Trimming cost V 5 bases and J 3 bases, with 19 bases left between them. The CDR3 runs to 16 residues. CDR3 sequence (DNA): TGTGCCAGCAGTTCCGAGTGGGGCACGTCCTACTATGGCTACACCTTC. Translating gives CASSSEWGTSYYGYTF.

The chain links TRBV28 to TRBJ2-1; unclear D gene. CDR3 size: 14 residues. CDR1 is MDHEN, CDR2 SYDVKM, per germline. V was pared by 6 bases and J by 0 bases, with 9 bases between. Here the CDR3 reads CASSERASYNEQFF. DNA of the CDR3: TGTGCCAGCAGCGAGCGTGCCTCCTACAATGAGCAGTTCTTC.

The chain carries TRBV28 and TRBJ2-6; 9 bases line up with TRBD1. The germline V gene encodes CDR1 MDHEN and CDR2 SYDVKM. This CDR3 region has 15 residues. Germline trimming cut 9 bases from V and 3 bases from J; bases unmatched to any gene: 6. The CDR3 spells CASGDRVGGANVLTF. The CDR3 DNA reads TGTGCCAGTGGGGACAGGGTTGGTGGGGCCAACGTCCTGACTTTC.

CDR3 loop: CASSSPSTVSQHF. CDR3 bases: TGTGCCAGCAGTTCACCTTCGACGGTTAGCCAGCATTTT. The chain couples TRBV28 to TRBJ1-5, with D unclear. Germline V CDR1 and CDR2: MDHEN, SYDVKM. The CDR3 sequence is 13 residues long. With 4 bases removed from V and 12 bases from J, the gap between germline ends came to 16 bases.

This clone was counted between two and nine times. The chain links TRBV21-1 to TRBJ1-4. TRBV21-1 is tagged as a pseudogene. This CDR3 has 18 amino acids. CDR3 bases: TGTGCCAGCAGCAAGGATCGCGGGCGGGGGAGCTTCTGGGAAAAACTGTTTTTT. This sequence encodes CASSKDRGRGSFWEKLFF.

This chain joins TRBV4-2 and TRBJ2-7, with D perhaps TRBD2 (5 bases). The CDR3 runs to 14 residues. V gave up 4 bases and J gave up 6 bases, with 16 bases separating them. Germline assignment: CDR1 LGHNA and CDR2 YNFKEQ. CDR3 nucleotides: TGTGCCAGCAGCCCCTCTGGGGAGTACGGCGAGCAGTACTTC. Amino acid sequence: CASSPSGEYGEQYF.

The V call is TRBV30, the J call TRBJ1-2; D possibly corresponds to TRBD1 (5 bases). The CDR3 has 13 amino acids. Germline V gene sequence: CDR1 GTSNPN, CDR2 SVGIG (reference sequence). The V end lost 5 bases, the J end lost 1 base, and 11 bases lay between the germline ends. The CDR3 sequence: CAWQTAFNYGYTF. CDR3 DNA: TGTGCCTGGCAGACAGCGTTTAACTATGGCTACACCTTC. Based on the CDR3 plus reference TRBV30 and TRBJ1-2, the full variable domain is SQTIHQWPATLVQPVGSPLSLECTVEGTSNPNLYWYRQAAGRGLQLLFYSVGIGQISSEVPQNLSASRPQDRQFILSSKKLLLSDSGFYLCAWQTAFNYGYTFGSGTRLTVV.

This clone was seen once. The chain employs TRBV18 and TRBJ2-1; D is unresolved. Looked up from germline, CDR1 is KGHSH and CDR2 is LQKENI. CDR3 length: 16 residues. Between the trimmed V and J ends, which lost 4 bases and 3 bases, there was a span of 16 bases. The CDR3 sequence: CASSRPTRGDYNEQFF. The DNA for the CDR3 is TGTGCCAGCTCACGACCGACACGAGGAGACTACAATGAGCAGTTCTTC.

This rearrangement joins TRBV11-2 to TRBJ2-7; 10 bases are a match to TRBD2. After removal of 1 base from V and 4 bases from J, the junction contained 4 bases not matched to a gene. Germline V gives CDR1 SGHAT, CDR2 FQNNGV. The CDR3 runs to 15 residues. CDR3 loop: CASSLVAGGVYEQYF. The CDR3 nucleotides are TGTGCCAGCAGCTTAGTAGCGGGAGGTGTATACGAGCAGTACTTC.